The 20 T cell receptor beta chains reported below all come from one sample, sequenced in a study of blood T cell repertoires in COVID-19. The assay was immunoSEQ multiplex PCR, and TCRdb's table has in-frame clones only and misses some. The sample shows over 250,000 clones, approximately 88% of them seen only once. Sequenced input: peripheral blood. All receptors come from a woman younger than 45 with acute or convalescent COVID-19.

A few counts support this clone. The chain recombines TRBV6-6 with TRBJ1-2; TRBD1 agrees at 9 bases. CDR1 and CDR2 from the germline V gene are MNHNY and SVGAGI (reference sequence). The length of the CDR3 is 11 residues. V was clipped by 8 bases and J by 10 bases; unmatched bases: 5. The CDR3 here is CASWTGAVYTF. Here the CDR3 DNA reads TGTGCCAGCTGGACAGGGGCCGTCTACACCTTC.

This clone is a singleton in its sample. The gene calls are TRBV28 and TRBJ2-3; TRBD1 matches at 8 bases. This CDR3 has 17 residues. J gave up 3 bases and V 5 bases, and 13 bases lay outside the gene matches. CDR1 MDHEN and CDR2 SYDVKM come from the germline V gene. The DNA of the CDR3 is TGTGCCAGCAGTCCTTCAGGCGGGACAGGACTAACAGATACGCAGTATTTT. The encoded protein is CASSPSGGTGLTDTQYF.

The V and J genes are TRBV10-3 and TRBJ2-5; perhaps TRBD1 as D (6 bases). Germline V gene data show CDR1 as ENHRY and CDR2 as SYGVKD. V gave up 1 base and J gave up 2 bases, with 20 bases separating them. The CDR3 totals 18 residues. CDR3 DNA sequence: TGTGCCATCAGTGAGTTACCCCGGACAGAAGGTAAACAAGAGACCCAGTACTTC. This codes for CAISELPRTEGKQETQYF.

The chain is built from TRBV28 and TRBJ1-2; the D is unclear. The CDR3 loop spans 11 amino acids. The V and J ends lost 4 bases and 9 bases respectively, with 9 bases between them. Germline V gives CDR1 MDHEN, CDR2 SYDVKM. CDR3 region: CASSSSRSYTF. Written as DNA, the CDR3 is TGTGCCAGCAGTTCGAGCAGGAGCTACACCTTC.

V and J are TRBV30 and TRBJ1-4; 9 nucleotides line up with TRBD1. There are 14 residues in the CDR3. V lost 3 bases and J lost 8; bases outside the gene matches: 7. The germline CDR1 and CDR2 sequences are GTSNPN and SVGIG (reference sequence). CDR3 in DNA: TGTGCCTGGAGAATGGGACAGGGAGGAGAAAAACTGTTTTTT. Amino acid sequence: CAWRMGQGGEKLFF.

The gene calls are TRBV20-1 and TRBJ2-1; perhaps TRBD2 as D (6 bases). V lost 3 bases to trimming and J lost 4 bases, with 16 bases between them. The CDR3 extends over 15 amino acids. Germline CDR1 reads DFQATT; CDR2 reads SNEGSKA (reference sequence). The CDR3 coding sequence is TGCAGTGCTAGTCGCCCCCTGGGAGGATACAATGAGCAGTTCTTC. Its protein is CSASRPLGGYNEQFF.

V usage is TRBV6-2 or TRBV6-3 and J usage is TRBJ2-1, with TRBD2 matching over 8 bases. CDR1 is MNHEY, CDR2 SVGEGT, per germline. The CDR3 consists of 17 residues. Germline trimming cut 0 bases from V and 3 bases from J; bases unmatched to any gene: 7. The CDR3 sequence is CASSYSFGGVVYNEQFF. As DNA, the CDR3 is TGTGCCAGCAGTTACTCTTTCGGGGGGGTTGTCTACAATGAGCAGTTCTTC.

The chain combines TRBV5-6 with TRBJ2-7; TRBD2 is a possible D gene (6 bases). In germline, CDR1 is SGHDT, CDR2 YYEEEE. V was pared by 1 base and J by 6 bases, with 20 bases between. This CDR3 comprises 16 residues. The CDR3 here is CASSLLTGFSGLEQYF. The CDR3 DNA is TGTGCCAGCAGCTTGTTGACGGGGTTCAGCGGGCTCGAGCAGTACTTC.

This clone has a single count. This chain uses TRBV4-3 with TRBJ2-5; TRBD1 is a possible D gene (6 bases). Germline V gives CDR1 LGHNA, CDR2 YSLEER. This CDR3 is built from 16 residues. The V and J ends lost 1 base and 7 bases respectively, with 19 bases between them. CDR3 DNA sequence: TGCGCCAGCAGCCAAGCCTCAGCTACACTAGGGGGGACCCAGTACTTC. Amino acids: CASSQASATLGGTQYF.

The chain couples TRBV19 to TRBJ1-3; TRBD1 is a possible D gene (6 bases). The CDR3 is 14 amino acids. Germline V gives CDR1 LNHDA, CDR2 SQIVND (reference sequence). V was trimmed by 6 bases and J by 0 bases, leaving 9 bases between them. This CDR3 reads CASRVDSSGNTIYF. The CDR3, as DNA: TGTGCCAGTAGGGTGGACAGCTCTGGAAACACCATATATTTT.

The V gene is TRBV29-1, the J gene TRBJ2-2, with D hard to call. Germline lookup yields CDR1 SQVTM and CDR2 ANQGSEA. This CDR3 spans 12 amino acids. Deletions cut 4 bases from V and 6 bases from J, with 9 bases between. CDR3: CSVVSGAGELFF. CDR3 nucleotides: TGCAGCGTTGTATCGGGTGCCGGGGAGCTGTTTTTT.

The rearrangement links TRBV7-2 to TRBJ2-2, with D unresolved. The germline V and J ends were trimmed by 2 bases and 8 bases, with 18 bases remaining between them. Germline V lookup: CDR1 SGHTA, CDR2 FQGNSA. There are 16 residues in the CDR3. The CDR3 loop reads CASSLYLRIGSGELFF. The CDR3 DNA reads as TGTGCCAGCAGCTTATATCTCCGCATCGGGTCTGGGGAGCTGTTTTTT.

The chain combines TRBV25-1 with TRBJ2-7, with D possibly TRBD1 on 6 matching bases. V lost 7 bases and J 2 bases, leaving 12 bases between the germline ends. Germline V gene data show CDR1 as MGHDK and CDR2 as SYGVNS. The CDR3 runs 13 residues. Written as DNA, the CDR3 is TGTGCCAGCACAGCGACAGGTACCTACGAGCAGTACTTC. Its translation: CASTATGTYEQYF.

This rearrangement joins TRBV20-1 to TRBJ2-7, with a possible D match to TRBD1 (6 bases). V was shortened by 6 bases and J by 5 bases, with 11 bases between the two germline ends. CDR1 and CDR2 from the germline V gene are DFQATT and SNEGSKA (reference sequence). This CDR3 is 11 amino acids long. The CDR3 here is CSAQHRDEQYF. The CDR3 coding sequence is TGCAGTGCCCAACACAGGGACGAGCAGTACTTC.

The genes are TRBV27 and TRBJ2-1; 9 positions match TRBD1. The CDR3 extends over 17 amino acids. Germline V gene sequence: CDR1 MNHEY, CDR2 SMNVEV (reference sequence). Trimming cost V 4 bases and J 7 bases; bases outside gene matches: 14. CDR3 sequence reads: CASSYQTGTGYRNEQFF. CDR3 in DNA: TGTGCCAGCAGTTACCAGACCGGGACAGGGTATCGGAATGAGCAGTTCTTC.

The V call is TRBV9, the J call TRBJ2-1; no clear D gene. Trimming stripped 3 bases from V and 6 bases from J, with 16 bases between. Germline V lookup: CDR1 SGDLS, CDR2 YYNGEE. CDR3 length: 15 residues. The CDR3 spells CASSEGPQVINEQFF. In DNA, the CDR3 is TGTGCCAGCAGCGAAGGCCCGCAGGTTATCAATGAGCAGTTCTTC. Full variable domain (remainder filled in from reference TRBV9 and TRBJ2-1): DSGVTQTPKHLITATGQRVTLRCSPRSGDLSVYWYQQSLDQGLQFLIQYYNGEERAKGNILERFSAQQFPDLHSELNLSSLELGDSALYFCASSEGPQVINEQFFGPGTRLTVL.

J is TRBJ2-3 and V is TRBV21-1; the table's D call, TRBD1, was not checked against the DNA. TRBV21-1 is an annotated pseudogene. The CDR3 totals 20 residues. CDR3 loop: CASSLPPGDSAWASTDTQYF. Written as DNA, the CDR3 is TGTGCCAGCAGCCTCCCCCCAGGGGACAGCGCATGGGCTAGCACAGATACGCAGTATTTT.

The chain recombines TRBV3-1 (or the pseudogene TRBV3-2) with TRBJ1-1; 9 bases agree with TRBD1. Germline V gives CDR1 LGHDT, CDR2 YNNKEL (reference sequence). The junction had 5 bases not matched to a gene; V was cut back by 3 bases and J by 6 bases. The CDR3 is made up of 14 amino acids. The CDR3 sequence: CASSHGQGSAEAFF. The CDR3, as DNA: TGTGCCAGCAGCCACGGACAGGGGAGCGCTGAAGCTTTCTTT.

The chain links TRBV12-3 or TRBV12-4 to TRBJ2-1, with 10 bases lining up with TRBD1. J lost 8 bases, V lost 4 bases, and 2 bases had no gene match. The CDR3 runs 13 residues. The CDR3 bases are TGTGCCAGCAGTTGGGACAGGGGTGATGAGCAGTTCTTC. Protein: CASSWDRGDEQFF.

This chain connects TRBV5-8 to TRBJ2-2; D remains unclear. This CDR3 comprises 15 residues. Trimming removed 2 bases at V and 6 bases at J, with 14 bases between. The germline V gene encodes CDR1 SGHTS and CDR2 YDEGEE. The CDR3 reads CASSFMRRLSGELFF. The CDR3 bases are TGTGCCAGCAGCTTTATGCGTCGCCTATCCGGGGAGCTGTTTTTT.